This T cell receptor (beta chain) stems from a study of T and B cells in COVID-19 patients. Turning to the study itself: Most recovered patients had mild to moderate COVID-19 treated as outpatients. Findings and caveats of the study: Patients with COVID-19 reportedly showed strongly skewed T cell receptor beta variable and joining gene usage.

Germline V gene sequence: CDR1 LNHDA, CDR2 SQIVND (reference sequence). The junction had 1 base not matched to a gene; V was cut back by 1 base and J by 2 bases. CDR3 length: 15 residues. TRB rearrangements were amplified by multiplex PCR with BIOMED2 TRB-A/B primers. MiXCR, applied by TCRdb to the multiplex PCR reads, yields one record per CDR3 protein. The sample holds around 25,000 distinct CDR3 sequences, less than 35% seen once. Within the sample, this clonotype is medium-sized. Its specificity is unknown. From blood, about 240-550 ng of genomic DNA served as TRB template. The material sequenced was blood. This sequence joins TRBV19 and TRBJ2-1; 8 nucleotides align to TRBD2. The receptor was derived from a human donor who had recovered from COVID-19. CDR3: CASSIGGGTYNEQFF. CDR3 DNA sequence: TGTGCCAGTAGTATAGGCGGGGGGACCTACAATGAGCAGTTCTTC.